The 18 T cell receptor beta chains reported below all come from one sample, sequenced in a study of blood T cell repertoires in COVID-19. Assay used: immunoSEQ multiplex PCR; TCRdb lists only in-frame clones, some missing. Of 150,000 or so clones listed, roughly 86% are singletons. Material for sequencing was peripheral blood. Source of these receptors: a woman between 50 and 59 years old with acute or convalescent COVID-19.

V and J are TRBV14 and TRBJ2-1; 13 bases are shared with TRBD2. Germline CDR1 is SGHDN and CDR2 is FVKESK. Trimming cost V 7 bases and J 6 bases; bases outside gene matches: 18. The CDR3 loop spans 19 amino acids. CDR3 sequence: CASTRSGTSGTLVCNEQFF. Written as DNA, the CDR3 is TGTGCCAGCACCCGTTCCGGGACTAGCGGGACCTTAGTGTGCAATGAGCAGTTCTTC.

This chain connects TRBV4-3 to TRBJ2-5; 8 nucleotides line up with TRBD2. Germline trimming cut 4 bases from V and 2 bases from J; bases unmatched to any gene: 6. CDR1 and CDR2 from the germline V gene are LGHNA and YSLEER. This CDR3 spans 15 amino acids. The CDR3 is CASSPIAGNQETQYF. In DNA, the CDR3 is TGCGCCAGCAGCCCCATAGCGGGAAATCAAGAGACCCAGTACTTC.

V and J are TRBV11-3 and TRBJ1-2, with TRBD1 as a possible D gene (5 bases). This CDR3 region has 13 residues. Germline lookup yields CDR1 SGHNT and CDR2 YENEEA. V was cut by 2 bases and J by 6 bases, with 10 bases left in between. The CDR3 DNA sequence: TGTGCCAGCAGCTTAATCCGGGGGGATGGCTACACCTTC. Translated, it gives CASSLIRGDGYTF.

This chain uses TRBV29-1 with TRBJ1-1; 10 nucleotides align to TRBD1. CDR1 and CDR2 (germline): SQVTM, ANQGSEA. V lost 7 bases, J lost 0 bases, and 2 bases stayed unmatched. This CDR3 comprises 13 residues. The chain's CDR3 is CSGGQGVNTEAFF. The CDR3 region has the DNA TGCAGCGGCGGACAGGGGGTGAACACTGAAGCTTTCTTT.

The rearrangement uses TRBV29-1 and TRBJ1-4; the D is unclear. Per the germline V gene, CDR1 is SQVTM and CDR2 is ANQGSEA. V lost 3 bases and J 8 bases, leaving 7 bases between the germline ends. The CDR3 sequence is 11 residues long. The CDR3 coding sequence is TGCAGCGTTGACCGGGGAGAAAAACTGTTTTTT. This gives the protein CSVDRGEKLFF.

This rearrangement joins TRBV5-1 to TRBJ2-5, with D perhaps matching TRBD1 (6 bases). This CDR3 has 15 residues. Deletions cut 1 base from V and 4 bases from J, with 14 bases between. The germline V gene encodes CDR1 SGHRS and CDR2 YFSETQ. The CDR3 DNA is TGCGCCAGCAGCTTGTTTTCACAGGGTGGAGAGACCCAGTACTTC. It translates to CASSLFSQGGETQYF.

The chain couples TRBV4-3 to TRBJ2-1, with TRBD2 identical over 7 bases. Germline trimming cut 4 bases from V and 3 bases from J; bases unmatched to any gene: 9. Germline lookup yields CDR1 LGHNA and CDR2 YSLEER. The CDR3 loop spans 16 amino acids. CDR3 nucleotide sequence: TGCGCCAGCAGCCCCGAGGCCGGACTAGACTACAATGAGCAGTTCTTC. Its translation is CASSPEAGLDYNEQFF.

The genes are TRBV27 and TRBJ1-5, with D possibly matching TRBD1 (5 bases). The CDR3 has 14 residues. Germline CDR1 MNHEY, CDR2 SMNVEV (reference sequence). Trimming cost V 2 bases and J 6 bases, with 11 bases left between them. CDR3 loop: CASSLGAQGQPQHF. In DNA form, the CDR3 reads TGTGCCAGCAGTTTAGGGGCCCAAGGTCAGCCCCAGCATTTT.

This chain connects TRBV7-2 to TRBJ2-2; 10 bases line up with TRBD1. The germline gives CDR1 SGHTA, CDR2 FQGNSA. The CDR3 is made up of 16 amino acids. J lost 3 bases, V lost 5 bases, and 6 bases had no gene match. CDR3 sequence (DNA): TGTGCCAGCAGCCCACCGGGACAGGGGCACACCGGGGAGCTGTTTTTT. It codes for CASSPPGQGHTGELFF.

The J gene is TRBJ2-2, the V gene TRBV6-6, with D maybe TRBD1 (5 bases). Germline V gene sequence: CDR1 MNHNY, CDR2 SVGAGI (reference sequence). This CDR3 spans 13 amino acids. V was cut by 0 bases and J by 10 bases, with 9 bases left in between. CDR3 sequence: CASSYSKGMELFF. The CDR3 region has the DNA TGTGCCAGCAGTTACTCGAAGGGGATGGAGCTGTTTTTT.

A few counts support this clone. This chain joins TRBV11-2 and TRBJ1-1; D is perhaps TRBD1 (5 bases). Trimming removed 2 bases from V and 10 bases from J, with 14 bases in between. CDR3 size: 13 residues. Germline V CDR1 and CDR2: SGHAT, FQNNGV. The CDR3 sequence: CASSLWPPRGAFF. In nucleotides, the CDR3 is TGTGCCAGCAGCTTATGGCCACCAAGGGGAGCTTTCTTT.

The rearrangement joins TRBV7-2 to TRBJ1-2; a possible D gene is TRBD1 (6 bases). The CDR3 is 16 residues long. CDR1 SGHTA and CDR2 FQGNSA come from the germline V gene. Deletions cut 4 bases from V and 0 bases from J, with 15 bases between. The CDR3, as DNA: TGTGCCAGCAGCTCGGGGGGGGCAGGAGCTAACTATGGCTACACCTTC. Its protein is CASSSGGAGANYGYTF.

The chain recombines TRBV6-5 with TRBJ2-5; maybe TRBD1 (6 bases). V was pared by 5 bases and J by 5 bases, with 12 bases between. Germline V gives CDR1 MNHEY, CDR2 SVGAGI. The CDR3 covers 13 residues. As DNA, the CDR3 is TGTGCCAGCAGTCGGACAGTACTGGAGACCCAGTACTTC. It is translated as CASSRTVLETQYF.

This clone was found once. This chain joins TRBV10-3 and TRBJ2-2, with 7 bases matching TRBD1. The V gene end was trimmed by 4 bases and the J gene end by 4 bases; junction bases not matched to a gene: 3. Germline CDR1 ENHRY, CDR2 SYGVKD. The CDR3 has 14 residues. CDR3 nucleotide sequence: TGTGCCATCAGTGGGACAGGTTCCACCGGGGAGCTGTTTTTT. Protein sequence: CAISGTGSTGELFF.

CDR3 region: CAWSEGAGNQPQHF. CDR3 DNA: TGTGCCTGGAGTGAGGGGGCTGGGAATCAGCCCCAGCATTTT. The chain carries TRBV30 and TRBJ1-5, with 7 positions matching TRBD1. Germline V gives CDR1 GTSNPN, CDR2 SVGIG (reference sequence). J lost 4 bases, V lost 1 base, and 4 bases had no gene match. This CDR3 has 14 amino acids.

This chain uses TRBV10-1 with TRBJ2-1, with D maybe TRBD2 (5 bases). This CDR3 contains 13 residues. Trimming left V 9 bases short and J 5 bases short, with 14 bases between. Germline V gene lookup returns CDR1 WNHNN and CDR2 SYGVQD (reference sequence). CDR3: CASRGFVHNEQFF. CDR3 nucleotides: TGCGCCAGTCGAGGGTTTGTTCACAATGAGCAGTTCTTC.

This clone was seen a single time. This chain uses TRBV15 with TRBJ1-1, with D tentatively TRBD1 (5 bases). The CDR3 consists of 15 residues. V lost 1 base and J lost 1, with 10 bases in between. Per the germline V gene, CDR1 is LNHNV and CDR2 is YYDKDF (reference sequence). CDR3 amino acids: CATSRGGTGNTEAFF. The CDR3 nucleotides read TGTGCCACCAGCAGAGGAGGAACAGGGAACACTGAAGCTTTCTTT.

There are a few counts of this clone. The chain has TRBV6-5 and TRBJ1-1, with D perhaps matching TRBD1 (5 bases). This CDR3 spans 15 amino acids. The V end lost 0 bases, the J end lost 3 bases, and 11 bases lay between the germline ends. Germline V gene sequence: CDR1 MNHEY, CDR2 SVGAGI. CDR3 in amino acids: CASSYSATGDTEAFF. The CDR3 bases are TGTGCCAGCAGTTACTCCGCTACAGGAGACACTGAAGCTTTCTTT.